This T cell receptor beta chain was identified during a study of OX40 agonist ivuxolimab in advanced cancers. There are 14 residues in the CDR3. The germline V and J ends were trimmed by 3 bases and 7 bases, with 13 bases remaining between them. The germline V gene has CDR1 KGHSH and CDR2 LQKENI. Profiled with immunoSEQ multiplex PCR; TCRdb holds only in-frame clones, not every one. The sample carries around 80,000 clones, around 88% recorded once. This rearrangement joins TRBV18 to TRBJ1-5; D gene ambiguous. The TCR comes from an adult with an advanced solid tumor such as melanoma, head and neck, liver or kidney cancer. Source: CD4+ or CD8+ T cells sorted from blood, taken in a trial of the OX40 agonist ivuxolimab. CDR3 bases: TGTGCCAGCTCACCTCCTATGAGCGGGCAGCCCCAGCATTTT. Protein product: CASSPPMSGQPQHF. Variable domain in full (rest from reference TRBV18 and TRBJ1-5): NAGVMQNPRHLVRRRGQEARLRCSPMKGHSHVYWYRQLPEEGLKFMVYLQKENIIDESGMPKERFSAEFPKEGPSILRIQQVVRGDSAAYFCASSPPMSGQPQHFGDGTRLSIL.